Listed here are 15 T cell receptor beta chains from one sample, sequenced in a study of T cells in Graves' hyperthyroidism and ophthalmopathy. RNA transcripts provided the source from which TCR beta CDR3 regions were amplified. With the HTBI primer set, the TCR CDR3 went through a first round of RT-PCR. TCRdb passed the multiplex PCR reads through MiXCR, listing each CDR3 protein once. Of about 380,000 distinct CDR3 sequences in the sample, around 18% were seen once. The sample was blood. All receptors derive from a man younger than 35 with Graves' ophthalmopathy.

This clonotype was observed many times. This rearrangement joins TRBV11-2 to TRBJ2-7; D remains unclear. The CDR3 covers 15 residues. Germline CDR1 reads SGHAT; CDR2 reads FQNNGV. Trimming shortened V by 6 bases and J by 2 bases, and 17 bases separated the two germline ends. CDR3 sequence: CASSPDVDETYEQYF. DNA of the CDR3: TGTGCCAGCAGTCCCGATGTGGACGAGACCTACGAGCAGTACTTC.

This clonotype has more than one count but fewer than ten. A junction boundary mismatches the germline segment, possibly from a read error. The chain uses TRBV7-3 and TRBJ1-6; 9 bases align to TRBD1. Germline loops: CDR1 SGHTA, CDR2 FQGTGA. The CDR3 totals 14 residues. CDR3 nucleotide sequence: TGTGCCAGCAGCAATACAGGGGGCAATTCACCCCCCCACTTT. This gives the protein CASSNTGGNSPPHF.

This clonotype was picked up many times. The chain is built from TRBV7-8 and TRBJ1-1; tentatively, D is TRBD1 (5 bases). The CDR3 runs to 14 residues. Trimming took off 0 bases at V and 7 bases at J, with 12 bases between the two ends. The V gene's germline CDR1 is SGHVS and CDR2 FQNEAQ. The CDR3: CASSLAPNGGEAFF. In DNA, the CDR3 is TGTGCCAGCAGCTTAGCGCCCAATGGGGGTGAAGCTTTCTTT.

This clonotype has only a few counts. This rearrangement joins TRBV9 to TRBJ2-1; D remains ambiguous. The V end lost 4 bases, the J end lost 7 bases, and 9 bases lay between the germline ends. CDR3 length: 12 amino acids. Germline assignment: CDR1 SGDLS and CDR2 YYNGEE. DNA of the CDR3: TGTGCCAGCAGCTCTCGAGCGAATGAGCAGTTCTTC. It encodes CASSSRANEQFF.

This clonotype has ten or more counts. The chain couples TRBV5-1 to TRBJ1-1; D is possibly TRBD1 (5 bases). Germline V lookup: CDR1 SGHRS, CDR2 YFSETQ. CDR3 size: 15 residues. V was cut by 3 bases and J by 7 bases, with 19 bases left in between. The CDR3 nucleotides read TGCGCCAGCAGCTCGATCACAGGTCGGGAGGGTGAAGCTTTCTTT. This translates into CASSSITGREGEAFF.

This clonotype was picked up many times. CDR3 in DNA: TGTGCCACCAGTGGCATAGGGGGTGGCACAGATACGCAGTATTTT. It translates to CATSGIGGGTDTQYF. The chain recombines TRBV24-1 with TRBJ2-3; D is possibly TRBD1 (6 bases). The V and J ends lost 5 bases and 1 base respectively, with 12 bases between them. Per the germline V gene, CDR1 is KGHDR and CDR2 is SFDVKD. The CDR3 consists of 15 residues.

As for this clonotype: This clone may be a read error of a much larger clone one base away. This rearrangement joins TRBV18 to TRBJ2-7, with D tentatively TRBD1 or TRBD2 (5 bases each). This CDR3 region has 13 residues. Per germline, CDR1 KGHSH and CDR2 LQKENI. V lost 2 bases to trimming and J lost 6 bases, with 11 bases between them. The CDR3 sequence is CASSPGTSAEQYF. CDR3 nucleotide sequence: TGTGCCAGCTCACCAGGGACGTCGGCCGAGCAGTACTTC.

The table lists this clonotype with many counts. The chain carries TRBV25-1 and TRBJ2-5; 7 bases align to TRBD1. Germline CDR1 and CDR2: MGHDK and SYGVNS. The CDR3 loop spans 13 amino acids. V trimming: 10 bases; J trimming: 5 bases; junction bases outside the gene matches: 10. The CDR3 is CATGTVNGETQYF. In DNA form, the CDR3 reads TGTGCCACCGGGACAGTGAATGGCGAGACCCAGTACTTC.

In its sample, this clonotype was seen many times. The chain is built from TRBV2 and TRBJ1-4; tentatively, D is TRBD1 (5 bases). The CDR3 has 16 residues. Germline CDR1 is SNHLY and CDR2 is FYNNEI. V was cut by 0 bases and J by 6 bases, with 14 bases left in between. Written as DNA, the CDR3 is TGTGCCAGCAGTGAAGCGGGGCCACTCTTGGATGAAAAACTGTTTTTT. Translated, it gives CASSEAGPLLDEKLFF.

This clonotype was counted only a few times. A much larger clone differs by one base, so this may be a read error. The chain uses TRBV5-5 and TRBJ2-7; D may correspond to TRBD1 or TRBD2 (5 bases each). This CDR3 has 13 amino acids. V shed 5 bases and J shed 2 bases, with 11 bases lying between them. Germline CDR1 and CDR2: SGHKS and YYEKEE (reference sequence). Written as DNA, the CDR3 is TGTGCCAGCAGGGGGGACGGAACCTACGAGCAGTACTTC. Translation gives CASRGDGTYEQYF.

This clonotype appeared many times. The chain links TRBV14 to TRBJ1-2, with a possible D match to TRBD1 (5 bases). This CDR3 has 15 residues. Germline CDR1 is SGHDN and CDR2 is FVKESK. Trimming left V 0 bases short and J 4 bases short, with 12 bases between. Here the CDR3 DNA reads TGTGCCAGCAGCCAAGAGTCGGGGCTGATCTATGGCTACACCTTC. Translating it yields CASSQESGLIYGYTF.

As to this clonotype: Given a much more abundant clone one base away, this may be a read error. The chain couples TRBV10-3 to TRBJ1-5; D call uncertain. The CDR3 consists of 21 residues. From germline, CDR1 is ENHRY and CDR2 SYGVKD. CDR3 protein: CATSDPSTRSKEELSNQPQHF. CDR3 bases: TGTGCCACCAGTGATCCGAGTACTAGGAGCAAGGAAGAACTTAGCAATCAGCCCCAGCATTTT.

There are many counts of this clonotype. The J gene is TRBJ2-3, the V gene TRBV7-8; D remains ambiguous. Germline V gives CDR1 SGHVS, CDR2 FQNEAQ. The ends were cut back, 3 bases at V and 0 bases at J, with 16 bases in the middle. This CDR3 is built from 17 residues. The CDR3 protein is CASSLRIQVHSTDTQYF. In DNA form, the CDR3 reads TGTGCCAGCAGCTTGCGCATTCAGGTCCATAGCACAGATACGCAGTATTTT.

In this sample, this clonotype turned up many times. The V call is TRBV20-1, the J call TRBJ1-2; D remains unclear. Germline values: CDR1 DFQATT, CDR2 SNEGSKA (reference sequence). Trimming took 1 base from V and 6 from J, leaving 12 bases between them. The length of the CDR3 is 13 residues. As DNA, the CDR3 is TGCAGTGCTAGAGGGGCTCGCTGGCATGGCTACACCTTC. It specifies CSARGARWHGYTF.

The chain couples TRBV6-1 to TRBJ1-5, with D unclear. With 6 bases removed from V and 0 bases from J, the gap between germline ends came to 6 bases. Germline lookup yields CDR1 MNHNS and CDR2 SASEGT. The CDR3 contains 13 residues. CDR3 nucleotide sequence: TGTGCCAGCAGGTACGATAGCAATCAGCCCCAGCATTTT. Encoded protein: CASRYDSNQPQHF.